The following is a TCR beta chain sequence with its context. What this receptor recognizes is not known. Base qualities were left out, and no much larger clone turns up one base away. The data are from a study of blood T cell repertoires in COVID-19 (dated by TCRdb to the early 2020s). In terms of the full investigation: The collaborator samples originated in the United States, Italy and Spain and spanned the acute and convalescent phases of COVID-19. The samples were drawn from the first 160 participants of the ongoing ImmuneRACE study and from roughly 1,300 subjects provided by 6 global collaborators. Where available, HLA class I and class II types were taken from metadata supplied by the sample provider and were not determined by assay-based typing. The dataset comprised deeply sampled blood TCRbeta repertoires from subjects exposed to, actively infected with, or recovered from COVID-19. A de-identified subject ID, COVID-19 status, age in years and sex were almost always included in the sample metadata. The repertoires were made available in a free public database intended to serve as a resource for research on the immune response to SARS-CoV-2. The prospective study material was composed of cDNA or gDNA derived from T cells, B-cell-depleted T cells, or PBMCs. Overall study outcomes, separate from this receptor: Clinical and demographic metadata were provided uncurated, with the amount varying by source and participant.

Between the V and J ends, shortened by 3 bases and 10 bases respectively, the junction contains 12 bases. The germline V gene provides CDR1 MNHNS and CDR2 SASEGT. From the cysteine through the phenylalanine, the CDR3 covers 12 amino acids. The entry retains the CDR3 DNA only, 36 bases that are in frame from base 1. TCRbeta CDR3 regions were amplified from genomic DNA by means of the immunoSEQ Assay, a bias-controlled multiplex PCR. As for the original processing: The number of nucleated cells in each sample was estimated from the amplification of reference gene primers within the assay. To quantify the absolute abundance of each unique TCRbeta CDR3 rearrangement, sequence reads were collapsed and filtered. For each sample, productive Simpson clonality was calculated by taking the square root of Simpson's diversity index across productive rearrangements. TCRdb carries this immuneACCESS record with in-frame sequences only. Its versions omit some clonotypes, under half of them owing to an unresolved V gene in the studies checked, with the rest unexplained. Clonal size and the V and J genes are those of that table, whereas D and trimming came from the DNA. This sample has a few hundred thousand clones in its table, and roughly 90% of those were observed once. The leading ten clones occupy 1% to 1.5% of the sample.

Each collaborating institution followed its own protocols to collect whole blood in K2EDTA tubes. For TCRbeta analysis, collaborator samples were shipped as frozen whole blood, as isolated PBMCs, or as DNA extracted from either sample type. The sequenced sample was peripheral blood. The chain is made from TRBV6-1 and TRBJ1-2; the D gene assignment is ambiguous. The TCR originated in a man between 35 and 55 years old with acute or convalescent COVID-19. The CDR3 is CASSDGSGVYTF. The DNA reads TGTGCCAGCAGTGACGGCTCGGGTGTCTACACCTTC.